Listed below are T cell receptor beta chains from one sample, sequenced in a study of blood T cell repertoires in COVID-19. Sequencing was performed with immunoSEQ multiplex PCR; in TCRdb, only in-frame clones are kept and a portion is missing. The table lists fewer than 200,000 clones, roughly 80% of them singletons, with 7.6% in the top ten. The sample was peripheral blood. All receptors come from a woman in her 70s with COVID-19, enrolled during active disease. CDR3s include the opening cysteine and the closing phenylalanine or tryptophan. A D gene is named only where the DNA matches it firmly. Not every row has a clone size; where given, it reads once, few, many or a size class.

size: .
V: TRBV7-9
J: TRBJ2-2
D: .
DNA: TGTGCCAGCAGCTCACAATTCACCGGGGAGCTGTTTTTT
CDR3: CASSSQFTGELFF

size: .
V: TRBV7-2
J: TRBJ2-7
D: .
DNA: TGTGCCAGCAGCTCCAGAGCCAGGACCTACGAGCAGTACTTC
CDR3: CASSSRARTYEQYF

size: .
V: TRBV19
J: TRBJ1-5
D: TRBD1
DNA: TGTGCCAGTAGGCAGGGGGTTTGGGATAGCAATCAGCCCCAGCATTTT
CDR3: CASRQGVWDSNQPQHF

size: .
V: TRBV3-1/TRBV3-2
J: TRBJ2-5
D: .
DNA: TGTGCCAGCAGCTCCCCCGGGGGACTTCAAGAGACCCAGTACTTC
CDR3: CASSSPGGLQETQYF

size: once
V: TRBV18
J: TRBJ1-3
D: .
DNA: TGTGCCAGCTCACCTACGTATGACTTGGTGGGAAACACCATATATTTT
CDR3: CASSPTYDLVGNTIYF

size: once
V: TRBV5-6
J: TRBJ2-1
D: .
DNA: TGTGCCAGCAGCTGGGAGGGACAGGTGTACAATGAGCAGTTCTTC
CDR3: CASSWEGQVYNEQFF

size: .
V: TRBV7-9
J: TRBJ1-1
D: .
DNA: TGTGCCAGCAGCAGTGGTAGGGGTATCACTGAAGCTTTCTTT
CDR3: CASSSGRGITEAFF

size: .
V: TRBV19
J: TRBJ2-1
D: .
DNA: TGTGCCAGTAATGATGAAGGGGGCCCGGGGGCCTACAATGAGCAGTTCTTC
CDR3: CASNDEGGPGAYNEQFF

size: once
V: TRBV5-1
J: TRBJ2-2
D: TRBD1
DNA: TGCGCCAGCAGCTTGGTAGGGGGCAGTCGCGGGGAGCTGTTTTTT
CDR3: CASSLVGGSRGELFF

size: .
V: TRBV10-3
J: TRBJ1-2
D: TRBD1
DNA: TGTGCCATCAGTGAGAGGCAGGGGGGTCGGTATGGCTACACCTTC
CDR3: CAISERQGGRYGYTF

size: .
V: TRBV7-2
J: TRBJ2-3
D: .
DNA: TGTGCCAGCAGCCACGGACTAACCTTCACAGATACGCAGTATTTT
CDR3: CASSHGLTFTDTQYF

size: .
V: TRBV7-3
J: TRBJ2-1
D: .
DNA: TGTGCCAGCAGCCCCTACCGGGCTAGCTGGGATGAGCAGTTCTTC
CDR3: CASSPYRASWDEQFF

size: .
V: TRBV5-1
J: TRBJ2-2
D: .
DNA: TGCGCCAGCAGCTCTGTTATAACCGGGGAGCTGTTTTTT
CDR3: CASSSVITGELFF

size: .
V: TRBV28
J: TRBJ1-5
D: .
DNA: TGTGCCAGCAGCGGACAACGAAATCAGCCCCAGCATTTT
CDR3: CASSGQRNQPQHF

size: .
V: TRBV9
J: TRBJ1-4
D: .
DNA: TGTGCCAGCAGCGTAGGAGCCACAGGACCTTATAATGAAAAACTGTTTTTT
CDR3: CASSVGATGPYNEKLFF

size: .
V: TRBV27
J: TRBJ2-7
D: .
DNA: TGTGCCAGCAGTTTATGGGGGCGCAACTACGAGCAGTACTTC
CDR3: CASSLWGRNYEQYF

size: once
V: TRBV6-6
J: TRBJ1-1
D: .
DNA: TGTGCCAGCAGTTACAAGGGGGTGGCCACTGAAGCTTTCTTT
CDR3: CASSYKGVATEAFF

size: .
V: TRBV10-3
J: TRBJ2-1
D: .
DNA: TGTGCCATCAGTACAGGGTATAATGAGCAGTTCTTC
CDR3: CAISTGYNEQFF

size: .
V: TRBV5-1
J: TRBJ2-7
D: TRBD1
DNA: TGCGCCAGCAGCAGGGACAGGGCATCCTACGAGCAGTACTTC
CDR3: CASSRDRASYEQYF

size: .
V: TRBV5-5
J: TRBJ2-5
D: .
DNA: TGTGCCAGCAGCCCAACAGGGTTAGAGACCCAGTACTTC
CDR3: CASSPTGLETQYF

size: .
V: TRBV6-1
J: TRBJ2-2
D: .
DNA: TGTGCCAGCAGTGAAACAGGTCGTCCCAGGTCCGGGGAGCTGTTTTTT
CDR3: CASSETGRPRSGELFF

size: few
V: TRBV5-4
J: TRBJ1-1
D: .
DNA: TGTGCCAGCAGCTTAGGCACAGCCGCGAACACTGAAGCTTTCTTT
CDR3: CASSLGTAANTEAFF

size: .
V: TRBV7-9
J: TRBJ2-4
D: TRBD1
DNA: TGTGCCAGCAGCCCCGGACAGGGGGCTTATCTGGACATTCAGTACTTC
CDR3: CASSPGQGAYLDIQYF

size: .
V: TRBV28
J: TRBJ1-5
D: .
DNA: TGTGCCATCCGCTCCTCTCAGGGGTTCCGTAGCAATCAGCCCCAGCATTTT
CDR3: CAIRSSQGFRSNQPQHF

size: once
V: TRBV20-1
J: TRBJ1-5
D: .
DNA: TGCAGTGCTAGTTCGGACAAGAGCAATCAGCCCCAGCATTTT
CDR3: CSASSDKSNQPQHF

size: .
V: TRBV6-5
J: TRBJ1-6
D: TRBD1
DNA: TGTGCCGCACGGACAGGGAGGAATTCACCCCTCCACTTT
CDR3: CAARTGRNSPLHF

size: .
V: TRBV24-1
J: TRBJ2-3
D: TRBD1
DNA: TGTGCCACCAGTGACCTCGGGACAGGGAGGGTAGCAGATACGCAGTATTTT
CDR3: CATSDLGTGRVADTQYF

size: .
V: TRBV5-6
J: TRBJ2-2
D: TRBD1
DNA: TGTGCCAGCAGGTTGACAGGGACGAACACCGGGGAGCTGTTTTTT
CDR3: CASRLTGTNTGELFF

size: .
V: TRBV7-2
J: TRBJ1-6
D: TRBD1
DNA: TGTGCCAGCAGCTTTGACAGGGTTTATAATTCACCCCTCCACTTT
CDR3: CASSFDRVYNSPLHF

size: .
V: TRBV5-6
J: TRBJ2-2
D: .
DNA: TGTGCCAGCAGCTTAAACATTAACACCGGGGAGCTGTTTTTT
CDR3: CASSLNINTGELFF

size: .
V: TRBV30
J: TRBJ2-1
D: .
DNA: TGTGCCTGGACTAACGGTTTTCTTAATGAGCAGTTCTTC
CDR3: CAWTNGFLNEQFF

size: .
V: TRBV5-6
J: TRBJ2-1
D: .
DNA: TGTGCCAGCAGCGGGCCGAAGTTCTTC
CDR3: CASSGPKFF

size: .
V: TRBV4-1
J: TRBJ2-7
D: .
DNA: TGCGCCAGCAGCCTCCTACAGGAGACCTACGAGCAGTACTTC
CDR3: CASSLLQETYEQYF

size: .
V: TRBV9
J: TRBJ2-1
D: .
DNA: TGTGCCAGCAGCGCTTTGTCTACCGGGGAGCAGTTCTTC
CDR3: CASSALSTGEQFF

size: .
V: TRBV27
J: TRBJ1-3
D: .
DNA: TGTGCCAGCGGACAGCGGGGCTCTGGAAACACCATATATTTT
CDR3: CASGQRGSGNTIYF

size: .
V: TRBV5-6
J: TRBJ2-2
D: TRBD1
DNA: TGTGCCAGCAGCTTGAAGACAGGGGGCTTCAGGACCGGGGAGCTGTTTTTT
CDR3: CASSLKTGGFRTGELFF

size: .
V: TRBV5-1
J: TRBJ2-3
D: TRBD2
DNA: TGCGCCAGCACCCCGGCGACTAGCGGCACAGATACGCAGTATTTT
CDR3: CASTPATSGTDTQYF

size: .
V: TRBV29-1
J: TRBJ1-1
D: .
DNA: TGCAGCGTTGTGGGGGGATCTCTCGAAGCTTTCTTT
CDR3: CSVVGGSLEAFF

size: .
V: TRBV28
J: TRBJ1-1
D: .
DNA: TGTGCCAGCATCCTAGGGGGGGACACTGAAGCTTTCTTT
CDR3: CASILGGDTEAFF

size: .
V: TRBV24-1
J: TRBJ2-7
D: .
DNA: TGTGCCACCAGTGACTCGGGGGCTGACAGGGAGTCACCTTTTGGGCAGTACTTC
CDR3: CATSDSGADRESPFGQYF

size: .
V: TRBV3-1/TRBV3-2
J: TRBJ2-7
D: TRBD1
DNA: TGTGCCAGCAGCCAACCGGGACAGGCATCCTACGAGCAGTACTTC
CDR3: CASSQPGQASYEQYF

size: .
V: TRBV7-8
J: TRBJ2-7
D: .
DNA: TGTGCCAGCAGCTTCCTAAGGGGAGGATCCTACGAGCAGTACTTC
CDR3: CASSFLRGGSYEQYF

size: .
V: TRBV4-3
J: TRBJ2-7
D: .
DNA: TGCGCCAGCAGCCAGGTGGTCGGCGGTTACGAGCAGTACTTC
CDR3: CASSQVVGGYEQYF

size: .
V: TRBV30
J: TRBJ1-6
D: .
DNA: TGTGCCTGGAGTTCCCCAGATTATAATTCACCCCTCCACTTT
CDR3: CAWSSPDYNSPLHF

size: .
V: TRBV9
J: TRBJ2-1
D: .
DNA: TGTGCCAGCAGCGTAGATACTCGGGGGAATGAGCAGTTCTTC
CDR3: CASSVDTRGNEQFF

size: .
V: TRBV9
J: TRBJ1-2
D: .
DNA: TGTGCCAGCAGCGTAGCAGCTAACTATGGCTACACCTTC
CDR3: CASSVAANYGYTF

size: few
V: TRBV5-4
J: TRBJ2-3
D: .
DNA: TGTGCCAGCAGGCCTGAGGTTACCACAGATACGCAGTATTTT
CDR3: CASRPEVTTDTQYF

size: few
V: TRBV19
J: TRBJ2-7
D: TRBD2
DNA: TGTGCCAGTAGCCCCCGGACTAGCTCCTACGAGCAGTACTTC
CDR3: CASSPRTSSYEQYF

size: .
V: TRBV7-2
J: TRBJ1-1
D: TRBD1
DNA: TGTGCCAGCAGCTTGGGACAGGGGGTCGGCACTGAAGCTTTCTTT
CDR3: CASSLGQGVGTEAFF

size: .
V: TRBV10-3
J: TRBJ2-3
D: .
DNA: TGTGCCATCAGTGAGAGATCTAGCGCTGATACGCAGTATTTT
CDR3: CAISERSSADTQYF

size: once
V: TRBV11-2
J: TRBJ2-7
D: .
DNA: TGTGCCAGCAGCTTTTCCGGGAAGGCGGACAGGCAGTACTTC
CDR3: CASSFSGKADRQYF

size: few
V: TRBV2
J: TRBJ1-2
D: TRBD1
DNA: TGTGCCACTACCCTGACAGGGGTCGACTATGGCTACACCTTC
CDR3: CATTLTGVDYGYTF

size: .
V: TRBV27
J: TRBJ1-1
D: .
DNA: TGTGCCAGCAGTTTAAAAAGGGGGGGGGTGAACACTGAAGCTTTCTTT
CDR3: CASSLKRGGVNTEAFF

size: .
V: TRBV5-1
J: TRBJ1-2
D: .
DNA: TGCGCCAGCAGCTTGGATCGGGGAAATGTGGGCTACACCTTC
CDR3: CASSLDRGNVGYTF

size: .
V: TRBV2
J: TRBJ2-1
D: TRBD1
DNA: TGTGCCAGCAGAGGGGGACAGGGGGTCGATAGATCCTACAATGAGCAGTTCTTC
CDR3: CASRGGQGVDRSYNEQFF

size: .
V: TRBV27
J: TRBJ2-1
D: TRBD2
DNA: TGTGCCAGCAGTAGGGGAGGGGACGTATATGAGCAGTTCTTC
CDR3: CASSRGGDVYEQFF

size: .
V: TRBV27
J: TRBJ1-6
D: .
DNA: TGTGCCAGCAGTACGCGAGGGCTCGACAATTCACCCCTCCACTTT
CDR3: CASSTRGLDNSPLHF

size: .
V: TRBV10-3
J: TRBJ2-7
D: .
DNA: TGTGCCATCAGTGAGACGCAGGAACCCTACGAGCAGTACTTC
CDR3: CAISETQEPYEQYF

size: .
V: TRBV7-2
J: TRBJ2-1
D: .
DNA: TGTGCCAGCAGCTTAGGCGGCGGGTTCAGCAATGAGCAGTTCTTC
CDR3: CASSLGGGFSNEQFF